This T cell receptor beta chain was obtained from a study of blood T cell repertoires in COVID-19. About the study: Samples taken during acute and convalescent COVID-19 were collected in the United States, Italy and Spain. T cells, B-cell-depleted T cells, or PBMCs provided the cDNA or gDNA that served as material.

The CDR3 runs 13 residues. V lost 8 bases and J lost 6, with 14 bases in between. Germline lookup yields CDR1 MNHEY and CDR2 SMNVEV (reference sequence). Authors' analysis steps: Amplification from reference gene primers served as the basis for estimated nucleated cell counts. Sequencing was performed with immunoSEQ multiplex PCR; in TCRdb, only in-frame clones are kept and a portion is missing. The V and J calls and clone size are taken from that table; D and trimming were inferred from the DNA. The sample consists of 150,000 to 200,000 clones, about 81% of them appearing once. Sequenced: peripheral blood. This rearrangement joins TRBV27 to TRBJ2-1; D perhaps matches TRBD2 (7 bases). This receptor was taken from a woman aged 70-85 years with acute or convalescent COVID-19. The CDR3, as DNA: TGTGCCAGCCGTCGGGGGGCCGGCAATGAGCAGTTCTTC. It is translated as CASRRGAGNEQFF.